The T cell receptor beta chain described here comes from a study of beta chain features in type 1 diabetes. General observations from the study: A moderate, significant TCRB CDR3 shortening appeared in type 1 diabetes across four CD4+ subsets. Among patients, naive, central memory and Treg TCRB repertoires appeared more similar than among healthy donors. The question of HLA type influencing TCRB rearrangement was one that remained unresolved here.

Without exception, sorted populations had purity beyond 98%. The V and J ends lost 2 bases and 8 bases respectively, with 22 bases between them. Germline assignment: CDR1 SQVTM and CDR2 ANQGSEA. This CDR3 comprises 16 residues. A word on this clone: Its antigen is unknown.

Investigators reverse transcribed all isolated RNA, so they sequenced expressed TCRB transcripts. Here immunoSEQ multiplex PCR was the method, and the copy in TCRdb shows in-frame clones only, minus some. Among approximately 200,000 clones listed, more than 9% were seen once. The clonotype was recovered from a woman younger than 30 in good health. The source material was naive CD4+ T cells from blood. V and J are TRBV29-1 and TRBJ2-1, with D possibly TRBD2 on 5 matching bases. Written as DNA, the CDR3 is TGCAGCGTTGAATTCCGTTTCGGGGTGGCCAAAGATGAGCAGTTCTTC. It is translated as CSVEFRFGVAKDEQFF.